A selection of T cell receptor beta chains follows, all from one sample in a study of T cell repertoires in cytomegalovirus infection. The antigens for these receptors are not known. In TCRdb, the reads were re-called with MiXCR into one record per CDR3 protein. The sample lists 830,000 or so distinct CDR3 sequences, about 30% seen once, with over 10% in the top ten. The material sequenced was cultured CD8+ T cells from PBMCs, taken from culture after CMV antigen stimulation. The source is a human donor in good health (CMV status not recorded). Some clones in this sample may be carry-over from other donors' samples. CDR3s leave out the opening cysteine and the closing phenylalanine or tryptophan. A row's size may be missing; if present it is once, few, many or a size class.

NA TRBJ2-3 TRBV7-9 ASSPKGQAYTDTQY
once TRBJ1-1 TRBV20-1 SARDVTDMNTEAF
few TRBJ2-5 TRBV4-1 ASSQDQGVLETQY
few TRBJ2-2 TRBV19 ASSIRDRGIGELF
NA TRBJ2-4 TRBV7-9 ASSDPADQANIQY
NA TRBJ2-1 TRBV5-1 ASSLYSSTNNEQF
few TRBJ1-2 TRBV12-3/TRBV12-4 ASSLSRTSLGYT
few TRBJ1-4 TRBV6-6 ASSYLGYLSNEKLF
few TRBJ2-1 TRBV7-9 ASSRRGGDEQF
NA TRBJ2-3 TRBV28 SSSLVRARADTQY
NA TRBJ1-5 TRBV4-3 ASSQGTFQPQH
many TRBJ1-4 TRBV4-3 ASSQVRDKEKLF
many TRBJ1-1 TRBV7-8 ASAHRANTEAF
NA TRBJ2-1 TRBV7-6 ASSLGSRSYNEQF
few TRBJ2-7 TRBV3-1 ASTLSGGGYEQY
NA TRBJ1-2 TRBV3-1 ASSQDLFGGTNYGYT
few TRBJ2-7 TRBV6-1 ASSERWRGAAYEQY
few TRBJ2-3 TRBV5-5 ASSFERAGDTQY
NA TRBJ1-2 TRBV19 ASSIWSTLEGDYGYT
NA TRBJ2-6 TRBV9 ASSTRTGVEANVLT
few TRBJ1-1 TRBV6-6 ASSPDRRTMNTEAF
NA TRBJ1-1 TRBV19 ATETSAEAF
many TRBJ2-2 TRBV7-6 ASSLGPATNTGELF
NA TRBJ2-1 TRBV4-1 ASSQAAAANEQF
NA TRBJ2-1 TRBV7-9 ASSLRANEQF
NA TRBJ2-1 TRBV4-1 ASSGGIAALYNEQF
NA TRBJ2-7 TRBV4-1 ASSSRARGRDEQY
many TRBJ2-7 TRBV7-2 ASSPEIAGAFLTYEQY
NA TRBJ1-1 TRBV7-6 ASSPRPTNTEAF
NA TRBJ1-5 TRBV7-8 ASSSPGELK
many TRBJ2-1 TRBV12-3/TRBV12-4 ASSFSTEGQEGYNEQF
NA TRBJ2-1 TRBV5-1 ASSSGTLVDEQF
few TRBJ1-2 TRBV7-2 ASSSSQGVHGYT
few TRBJ2-3 TRBV2 ASRDPLFRRLPDTQY
many TRBJ1-2 TRBV7-2 ASSLGGTTYGYT
NA TRBJ2-2 TRBV7-9 ASSPLHAGELF
NA TRBJ2-5 TRBV7-9 ASSLRSGPQGETQY
NA TRBJ1-5 TRBV28 ASSLNGRNQPQH
few TRBJ2-1 TRBV11-3 ASSAWTGGMDEQF